This is a list of T cell receptor beta chains from one sample in a study of blood T cell repertoires in COVID-19. This table comes from immunoSEQ multiplex PCR, and its TCRdb copy is limited to in-frame clones, with some not included. The table has 100,000 or so clones, approximately 89% seen once. Input material: peripheral blood. The receptors shown here come from a middle-aged man with active COVID-19. CDR3s include the opening cysteine and the closing phenylalanine or tryptophan. A D gene is named only where the DNA matches it firmly. The size field is filled for only some rows; it gives once, few, many or a size class.

v_gene: TRBV12-3/TRBV12-4
abundance: -
j_gene: TRBJ1-2
d_gene: TRBD1
CDR3nt: TGTGCCAGCAGTTTGGGACAGGGGGGTGGCTACACCTTC
CDR3aa: CASSLGQGGGYTF

v_gene: TRBV5-4
abundance: -
j_gene: TRBJ2-3
d_gene: TRBD2
CDR3nt: TGTGCCAGCAGCTCCCAGGTCGGGGGGGGCACAGATACGCAGTATTTT
CDR3aa: CASSSQVGGGTDTQYF

v_gene: TRBV5-6
abundance: -
j_gene: TRBJ2-2
d_gene: TRBD2
CDR3nt: TGTGCCAGCAGCTTGGCCGGCCGGACTAGCGGGACCGGGGAGCTGTTTTTT
CDR3aa: CASSLAGRTSGTGELFF

v_gene: TRBV3-1/TRBV3-2
abundance: -
j_gene: TRBJ1-2
d_gene: -
CDR3nt: TGTGCCAGCAGCTCCCGAGGCCCTAACTATGGCTACACCTTC
CDR3aa: CASSSRGPNYGYTF

v_gene: TRBV6-5
abundance: -
j_gene: TRBJ2-7
d_gene: TRBD1
CDR3nt: TGTGCCAGCAGCCAGACAGGGATCGAGGAGTACTTC
CDR3aa: CASSQTGIEEYF

v_gene: TRBV5-1
abundance: -
j_gene: TRBJ1-1
d_gene: -
CDR3nt: TGCGCCAGCAGCTTGGAGGGGCGAGGCACTGAAGCTTTCTTT
CDR3aa: CASSLEGRGTEAFF

v_gene: TRBV3-1/TRBV3-2
abundance: -
j_gene: TRBJ1-6
d_gene: -
CDR3nt: TGTGCCAGCAGCCAAGATTTCGGGGAGGGATCACCCCTCCACTTT
CDR3aa: CASSQDFGEGSPLHF

v_gene: TRBV29-1
abundance: few
j_gene: TRBJ2-5
d_gene: TRBD2
CDR3nt: TGCAGCGTTGTGCCAGGGGCGGGGGGCCTCCAAGAGACCCAGTACTTC
CDR3aa: CSVVPGAGGLQETQYF

v_gene: TRBV4-1
abundance: -
j_gene: TRBJ2-7
d_gene: TRBD1
CDR3nt: TGCGCCAGCAGCCAAACCGGGACAGGGGCCTACGAGCAGTACTTC
CDR3aa: CASSQTGTGAYEQYF

v_gene: TRBV14
abundance: -
j_gene: TRBJ2-3
d_gene: -
CDR3nt: TGTGCCAGCAGCCTCCCGGGGGTTGGGACAGATACGCAGTATTTT
CDR3aa: CASSLPGVGTDTQYF